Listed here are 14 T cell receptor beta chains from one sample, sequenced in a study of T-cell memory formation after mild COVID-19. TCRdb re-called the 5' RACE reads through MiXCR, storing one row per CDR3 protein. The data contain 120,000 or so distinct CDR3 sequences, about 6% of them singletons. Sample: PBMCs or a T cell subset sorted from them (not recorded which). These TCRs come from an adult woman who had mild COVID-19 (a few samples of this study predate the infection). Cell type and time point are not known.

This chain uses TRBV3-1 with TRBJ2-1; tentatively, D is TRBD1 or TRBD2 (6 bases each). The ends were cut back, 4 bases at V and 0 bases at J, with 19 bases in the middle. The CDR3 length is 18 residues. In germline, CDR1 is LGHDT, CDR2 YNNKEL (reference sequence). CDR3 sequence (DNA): TGTGCCAGCAGCCCCCAAGTCGGGGGCGGTAGCTCCTACAATGAGCAGTTCTTC. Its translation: CASSPQVGGGSSYNEQFF.

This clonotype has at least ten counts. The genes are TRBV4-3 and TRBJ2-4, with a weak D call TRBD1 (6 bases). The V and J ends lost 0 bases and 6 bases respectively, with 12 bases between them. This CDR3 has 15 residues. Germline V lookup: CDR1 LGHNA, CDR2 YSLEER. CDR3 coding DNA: TGCGCCAGCAGCCAAGACGGTCGAGGGGGAAACATTCAGTACTTC. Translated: CASSQDGRGGNIQYF.

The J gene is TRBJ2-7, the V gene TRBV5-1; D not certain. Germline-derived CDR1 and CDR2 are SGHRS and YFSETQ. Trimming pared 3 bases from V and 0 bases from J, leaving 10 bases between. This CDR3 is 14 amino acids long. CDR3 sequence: CASSSDTHSYEQYF. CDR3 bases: TGCGCCAGCAGCTCAGACACCCACTCCTACGAGCAGTACTTC.

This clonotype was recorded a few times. The CDR3 here is CASQGQGASTDTQYF. The CDR3 bases are TGTGCCAGCCAGGGGCAGGGGGCTAGCACAGATACGCAGTATTTT. The J gene is TRBJ2-3, the V gene TRBV7-2; 8 bases fit TRBD1. Per the germline V gene, CDR1 is SGHTA and CDR2 is FQGNSA. V was pared by 8 bases and J by 0 bases, with 7 bases of the junction left unmatched. This CDR3 contains 15 residues. Full variable domain (remainder filled in from reference TRBV7-2 and TRBJ2-3): GAGVSQSPSNKVTEKGKDVELRCDPISGHTALYWYRQSLGQGLEFLIYFQGNSAPDKSGLPSDRFSAERTGGSVSTLTIQRTQQEDSAVYLCASQGQGASTDTQYFGPGTRLTVL.

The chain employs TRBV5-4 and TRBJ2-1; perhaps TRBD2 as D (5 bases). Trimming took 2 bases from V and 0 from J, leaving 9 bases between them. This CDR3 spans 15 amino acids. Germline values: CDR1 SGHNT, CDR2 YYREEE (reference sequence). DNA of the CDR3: TGTGCCAGCAGCTTATCGGGGAACTCCTACAATGAGCAGTTCTTC. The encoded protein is CASSLSGNSYNEQFF.

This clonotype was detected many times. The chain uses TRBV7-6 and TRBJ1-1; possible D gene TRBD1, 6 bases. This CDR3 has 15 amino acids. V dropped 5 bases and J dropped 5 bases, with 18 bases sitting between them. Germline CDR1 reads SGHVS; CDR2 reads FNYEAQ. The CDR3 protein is CASSRTTGRETEAFF. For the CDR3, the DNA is TGTGCCAGCAGCCGGACAACAGGGCGGGAAACTGAAGCTTTCTTT.

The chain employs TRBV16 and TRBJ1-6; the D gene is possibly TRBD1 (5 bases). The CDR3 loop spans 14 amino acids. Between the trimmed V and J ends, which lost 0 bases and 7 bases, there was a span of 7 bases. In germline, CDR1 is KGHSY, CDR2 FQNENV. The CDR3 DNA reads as TGTGCCAGCAGCCAATCGGGGGGGAATTCACCCCTCCACTTT. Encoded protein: CASSQSGGNSPLHF.

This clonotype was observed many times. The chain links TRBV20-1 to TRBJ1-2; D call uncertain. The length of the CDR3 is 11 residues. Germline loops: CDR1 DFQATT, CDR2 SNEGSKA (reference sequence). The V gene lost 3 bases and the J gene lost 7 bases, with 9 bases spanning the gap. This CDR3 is CSASGNSGYTF. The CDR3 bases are TGCAGTGCTAGCGGGAACAGTGGCTACACCTTC.

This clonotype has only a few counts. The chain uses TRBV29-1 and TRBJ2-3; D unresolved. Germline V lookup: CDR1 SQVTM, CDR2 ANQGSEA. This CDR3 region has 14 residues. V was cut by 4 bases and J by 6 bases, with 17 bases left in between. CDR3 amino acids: CSVAVLVRSDTQYF. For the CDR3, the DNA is TGCAGCGTTGCGGTGTTGGTGAGGTCGGATACGCAGTATTTT.

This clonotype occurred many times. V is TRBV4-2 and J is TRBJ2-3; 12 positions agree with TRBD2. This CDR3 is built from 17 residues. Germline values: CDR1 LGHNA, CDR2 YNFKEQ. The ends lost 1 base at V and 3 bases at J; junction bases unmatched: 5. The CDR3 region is CASSQGLAGVETDTQYF. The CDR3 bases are TGTGCCAGCAGCCAAGGACTAGCGGGGGTGGAGACAGATACGCAGTATTTT.

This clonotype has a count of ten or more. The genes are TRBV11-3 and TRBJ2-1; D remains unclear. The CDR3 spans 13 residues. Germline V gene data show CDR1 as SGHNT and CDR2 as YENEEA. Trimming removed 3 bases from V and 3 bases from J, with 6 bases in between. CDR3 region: CASSLEGYNEQFF. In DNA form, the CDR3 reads TGTGCCAGCAGCTTGGAAGGCTACAATGAGCAGTTCTTC.

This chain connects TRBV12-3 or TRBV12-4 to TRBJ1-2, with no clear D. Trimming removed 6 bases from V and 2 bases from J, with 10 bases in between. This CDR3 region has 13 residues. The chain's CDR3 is CASRKMTNYGYTF. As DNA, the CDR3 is TGTGCCAGCAGAAAAATGACGAACTATGGCTACACCTTC.

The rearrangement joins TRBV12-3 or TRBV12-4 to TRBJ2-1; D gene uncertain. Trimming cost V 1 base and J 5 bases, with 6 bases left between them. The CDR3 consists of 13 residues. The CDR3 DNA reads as TGTGCCAGCAGTTTAGGAGACAACAATGAGCAGTTCTTC. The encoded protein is CASSLGDNNEQFF.

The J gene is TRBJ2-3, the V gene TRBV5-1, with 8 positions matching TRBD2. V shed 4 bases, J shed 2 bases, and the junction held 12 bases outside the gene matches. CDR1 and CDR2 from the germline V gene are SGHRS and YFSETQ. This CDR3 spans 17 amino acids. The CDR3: CASSPSRGRSLTDTQYF. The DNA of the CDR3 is TGCGCCAGCAGCCCGTCCCGCGGGAGGAGTCTCACAGATACGCAGTATTTT.